A selection of T cell receptor beta chains follows, all from one sample in a study of PD-1 blockade in classical Hodgkin lymphoma. TCRdb's table, derived via immunoSEQ multiplex PCR, lists solely in-frame clones and lacks some. The table shows some 30,000 clones, with 88% occurring only once. Sequenced input: CD4+ T cells from blood. The receptor source for this set is a human donor with classical Hodgkin lymphoma. The CDR3 runs from the conserved cysteine through the conserved F or W. The order of the fields is D gene, V gene, J gene, clone size, CDR3 length, CDR3 protein, CDR3 DNA. D genes are given only for firm matches. Clone size, where shown, is once, few, many, or a class for clones that have expanded.

TRBD2	TRBV4-1	TRBJ2-5	NA	15	CASRTTPGGGVSQYF	TGCGCCAGCAGGACCACTCCGGGGGGGGGCGTTAGCCAGTACTTC
TRBD2	TRBV2	TRBJ2-2	NA	17	CASSAERLAGGPGELFF	TGTGCCAGCAGTGCCGAACGACTAGCGGGAGGGCCCGGGGAGCTGTTTTTT
TRBD2	TRBV10-1	TRBJ2-5	NA	15	CASSAGLAGVETQYF	TGCGCCAGCAGTGCAGGACTAGCGGGAGTAGAGACCCAGTACTTC
NA	TRBV27	TRBJ1-1	once	13	CASSTSGFPEAFF	TGTGCCAGCAGCACCTCAGGGTTCCCTGAAGCTTTCTTT
TRBD1	TRBV28	TRBJ2-6	NA	19	CASSHGYGQVFSGANVLTF	TGTGCCAGCAGCCACGGGTATGGACAGGTCTTCTCTGGGGCCAACGTCCTGACTTTC
TRBD1	TRBV4-1	TRBJ1-1	once	16	CASSQELQGGYTEAFF	TGCGCCAGCAGCCAAGAATTACAGGGGGGTTACACTGAAGCTTTCTTT
TRBD2	TRBV4-1	TRBJ2-7	few	18	CASSQEGLAGGLPYEQYF	TGCGCCAGCAGCCAAGAAGGGCTAGCGGGAGGCCTACCCTACGAGCAGTACTTC
TRBD1	TRBV5-1	TRBJ2-7	NA	14	CASSRDRLNYEQYF	TGCGCCAGCAGCCGGGACAGACTAAACTACGAGCAGTACTTC
NA	TRBV4-1	TRBJ2-7	NA	16	CASSQVGGARSYEQYF	TGCGCCAGCAGCCAAGTTGGAGGGGCGAGATCCTACGAGCAGTACTTC
TRBD2	TRBV7-3	TRBJ2-2	NA	16	CASSLLPAGGAGELFF	TGTGCCAGCAGCTTACTGCCAGCGGGGGGAGCCGGGGAGCTGTTTTTT
NA	TRBV7-2	TRBJ2-1	NA	14	CASSSAPYYNEQFF	TGTGCCAGCAGCTCCGCTCCCTACTACAATGAGCAGTTCTTC
TRBD1	TRBV10-3	TRBJ1-1	NA	14	CAISGQGLNTEAFF	TGTGCCATCAGTGGACAGGGGCTAAACACTGAAGCTTTCTTT
TRBD1	TRBV27	TRBJ1-5	once	15	CASSLSGQINQPQHF	TGTGCCAGCAGTTTATCGGGACAGATAAATCAGCCCCAGCATTTT
TRBD1	TRBV18	TRBJ1-2	NA	19	CASSPRVGQATAGETGYTF	TGTGCCAGCTCACCCAGGGTGGGACAGGCCACCGCCGGGGAGACGGGCTACACCTTC
TRBD1	TRBV28	TRBJ1-2	NA	14	CASSLETGIYGYTF	TGTGCCAGCAGTTTGGAGACAGGGATTTATGGCTACACCTTC
TRBD1	TRBV6-6	TRBJ2-3	NA	14	CASSYSLTGNTQYF	TGTGCCAGCAGTTACAGCCTGACAGGGAATACGCAGTATTTT
TRBD1	TRBV11-3	TRBJ1-3	NA	13	CASTNRGGNTIYF	TGTGCCAGCACCAACAGGGGTGGAAACACCATATATTTT
NA	TRBV5-1	TRBJ1-2	NA	14	CASSSRQSNYGYTF	TGCGCCAGCAGCTCCCGACAGAGTAACTATGGCTACACCTTC
TRBD2	TRBV6-1	TRBJ2-7	NA	14	CASSEEAGGGEQYF	TGTGCCAGCAGTGAAGAGGCGGGAGGGGGCGAGCAGTACTTC
TRBD2	TRBV7-3	TRBJ2-1	NA	16	CASSTTGLAGMNEQFF	TGTGCCAGCAGCACAACTGGACTAGCGGGAATGAATGAGCAGTTCTTC
TRBD1	TRBV18	TRBJ2-3	NA	16	CASSPRGQVVADTQYF	TGTGCCAGCTCACCACGCGGACAGGTAGTCGCAGATACGCAGTATTTT
NA	TRBV6-5	TRBJ1-2	few	11	CASSGGSGYTF	TGTGCCAGCAGTGGGGGGTCGGGCTACACCTTC
NA	TRBV6-5	TRBJ1-3	NA	15	CASSLRTGLGNTIYF	TGTGCCAGCAGTTTGCGTACAGGGCTCGGAAACACCATATATTTT
NA	TRBV30	TRBJ2-4	NA	16	CAWSVLTGGAKNIQYF	TGTGCCTGGAGTGTGCTTACCGGAGGGGCCAAAAACATTCAGTACTTC
TRBD2	TRBV18	TRBJ2-1	NA	18	CASSLRTSGRGSYNEQFF	TGTGCCAGCTCTCTTAGGACTAGCGGGAGAGGGTCCTACAATGAGCAGTTCTTC
NA	TRBV2	TRBJ2-2	once	15	CASSELARNTGELFF	TGTGCCAGCAGTGAACTAGCGAGGAACACCGGGGAGCTGTTTTTT
TRBD2	TRBV2	TRBJ2-7	NA	12	CASASGSYEQYF	TGTGCCAGCGCTAGCGGATCCTACGAGCAGTACTTC
TRBD1	TRBV19	TRBJ1-6	NA	17	CASSSPRGLFGNSPLHF	TGTGCCAGTAGTTCGCCCAGGGGGCTCTTCGGGAATTCACCCCTCCACTTT
TRBD1	TRBV5-4	TRBJ2-5	NA	15	CASSEGQTLRETQYF	TGTGCCAGCAGTGAGGGACAGACCCTCCGGGAGACCCAGTACTTC
NA	TRBV5-4	TRBJ1-4	NA	17	CASSPGGGLGTNEKLFF	TGTGCCAGCAGCCCGGGTGGCGGACTGGGGACTAATGAAAAACTGTTTTTT
NA	TRBV9	TRBJ2-1	NA	13	CASSVDRETEQFF	TGTGCCAGCAGCGTAGATAGGGAAACTGAGCAGTTCTTC
NA	TRBV10-1	TRBJ1-1	NA	13	CASSVGVYTEAFF	TGCGCCAGCAGTGTCGGGGTTTACACTGAAGCTTTCTTT
TRBD1	TRBV28	TRBJ2-4	NA	14	CASRTTGNKNIQYF	TGTGCCAGCAGGACGACAGGGAACAAAAACATTCAGTACTTC
TRBD1	TRBV13	TRBJ2-3	NA	14	CASSLGQGGSTQYF	TGTGCCAGCAGCTTAGGACAGGGGGGCAGTACGCAGTATTTT
NA	TRBV28	TRBJ2-3	NA	16	CASSSSRATSTDTQYF	TGTGCCAGCAGTTCCTCGAGGGCGACTAGCACAGATACGCAGTATTTT
NA	TRBV10-3	TRBJ1-1	few	13	CAISDGGRTEAFF	TGTGCCATCAGTGACGGAGGGCGAACTGAAGCTTTCTTT
NA	TRBV5-8	TRBJ2-1	NA	13	CASSLDPGREQFF	TGTGCCAGCAGCTTGGATCCCGGACGAGAGCAGTTCTTC
NA	TRBV18	TRBJ1-1	NA	13	CASSGGTGTEAFF	TGTGCCAGCTCGGGGGGGACGGGCACTGAAGCTTTCTTT
NA	TRBV6-1	TRBJ1-1	NA	14	CASSPPRANTEAFF	TGTGCCAGCAGCCCTCCACGGGCGAACACTGAAGCTTTCTTT
TRBD1	TRBV4-1	TRBJ1-4	NA	14	CASSTGQGGEKLFF	TGCGCCAGCAGCACGGGACAGGGCGGCGAAAAACTGTTTTTT
NA	TRBV7-6	TRBJ2-1	NA	16	CASSLGPGASYNEQFF	TGTGCCAGCAGCTTAGGGCCAGGGGCCTCCTACAATGAGCAGTTCTTC
TRBD2	TRBV5-6	TRBJ2-4	NA	16	CASSRTSGSSKNIQYF	TGTGCCAGCAGCAGGACTAGCGGGAGTAGCAAAAACATTCAGTACTTC
NA	TRBV28	TRBJ1-1	few	13	CASSSRPNTEAFF	TGTGCCAGCAGTTCTCGGCCGAACACTGAAGCTTTCTTT
TRBD1	TRBV7-7	TRBJ2-5	NA	14	CASSRQGGGETQYF	TGTGCTAGCAGTCGACAGGGGGGGGGAGAGACCCAGTACTTC
TRBD2	TRBV7-2	TRBJ2-1	once	14	CASSQGSGSNEQFF	TGTGCCAGCAGCCAGGGAAGCGGGAGCAATGAGCAGTTCTTC